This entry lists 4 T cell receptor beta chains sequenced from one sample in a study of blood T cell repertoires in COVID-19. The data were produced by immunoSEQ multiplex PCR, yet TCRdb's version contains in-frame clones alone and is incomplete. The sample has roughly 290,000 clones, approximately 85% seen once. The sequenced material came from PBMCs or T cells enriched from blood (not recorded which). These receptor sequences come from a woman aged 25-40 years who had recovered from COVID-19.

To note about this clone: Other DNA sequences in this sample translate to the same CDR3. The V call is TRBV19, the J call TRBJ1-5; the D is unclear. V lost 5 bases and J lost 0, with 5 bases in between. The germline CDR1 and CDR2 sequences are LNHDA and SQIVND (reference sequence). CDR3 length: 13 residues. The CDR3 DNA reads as TGTGCCAGTAGTTACAGTAGCAATCAGCCCCAGCATTTT. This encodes CASSYSSNQPQHF.

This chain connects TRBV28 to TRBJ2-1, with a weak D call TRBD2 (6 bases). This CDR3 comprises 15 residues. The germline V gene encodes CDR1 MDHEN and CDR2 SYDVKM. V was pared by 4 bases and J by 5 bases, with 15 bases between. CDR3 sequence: CASSSGWDSHNEQFF. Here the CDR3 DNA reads TGTGCCAGCAGTTCAGGGTGGGACTCTCACAATGAGCAGTTCTTC.

The CDR3 nucleotides read TGCGCCAGCAGCTTGAGCGGGATAAATGAAAAACTGTTTTTT. Translating gives CASSLSGINEKLFF. The rearrangement uses TRBV5-1 and TRBJ1-4; D is ambiguous. The V end lost 1 base, the J end lost 5 bases, and 9 bases lay between the germline ends. Germline V CDR1 and CDR2: SGHRS, YFSETQ. The CDR3 sequence is 14 residues long.

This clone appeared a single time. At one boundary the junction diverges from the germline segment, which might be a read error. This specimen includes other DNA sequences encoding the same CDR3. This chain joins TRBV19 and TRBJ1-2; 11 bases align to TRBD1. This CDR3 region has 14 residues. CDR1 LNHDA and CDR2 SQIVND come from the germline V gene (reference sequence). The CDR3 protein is CASTPDRGLYGYTF. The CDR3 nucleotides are TGTGCCAGTACCCCGGACAGGGGGCTCTATGGCTACACCTTT.